This TCR beta chain was sequenced in a study of blood T cell repertoires in COVID-19. This clone was counted a few times. Trimming removed 0 bases from V and 7 bases from J, with 10 bases in between. Germline V gene sequence: CDR1 SNHLY, CDR2 FYNNEI. This CDR3 is 14 amino acids long. The repertoire was sequenced with immunoSEQ multiplex PCR; TCRdb's copy has only in-frame clones and lacks some. This sample has about 240,000 clones, with about 93% found just once. The V call is TRBV2, the J call TRBJ1-5; D unresolved. This receptor was identified in a man aged 25 to 40 with COVID-19, enrolled during active disease. The sample was peripheral blood. The CDR3 loop is CASSEAVGGQPQHF. As DNA, the CDR3 is TGTGCCAGCAGTGAAGCGGTGGGAGGGCAGCCCCAGCATTTT.